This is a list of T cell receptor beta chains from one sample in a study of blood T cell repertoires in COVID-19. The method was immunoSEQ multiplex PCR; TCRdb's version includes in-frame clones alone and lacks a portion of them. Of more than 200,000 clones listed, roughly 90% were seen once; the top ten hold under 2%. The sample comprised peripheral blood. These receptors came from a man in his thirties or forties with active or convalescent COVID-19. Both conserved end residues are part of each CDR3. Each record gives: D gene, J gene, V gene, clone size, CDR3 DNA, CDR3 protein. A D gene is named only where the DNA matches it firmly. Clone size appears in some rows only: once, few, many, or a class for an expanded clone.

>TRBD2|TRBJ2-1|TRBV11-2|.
TGTGCCAGCAGCTTAGTCGGGGGCAGGGGACTAGCGGGGACTGAGCAGTTCTTC
CASSLVGGRGLAGTEQFF
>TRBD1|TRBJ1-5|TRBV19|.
TGTGCCAGTAGTGTTACAGGGGGCAAGCCCCAGCATTTT
CASSVTGGKPQHF
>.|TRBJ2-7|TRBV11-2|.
TGTGCCAGCAGCTTAGGCAGAAGTACGATTTGGCAGTACTTC
CASSLGRSTIWQYF
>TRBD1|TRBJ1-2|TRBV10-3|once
TGTGCCATCAGTGAGTCCGGACAGGGAAACTATGGCTACACCTTC
CAISESGQGNYGYTF
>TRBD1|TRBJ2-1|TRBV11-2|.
TGTGCCAGCAGCCAAGACAGGGGTGAGCAGTTCTTC
CASSQDRGEQFF
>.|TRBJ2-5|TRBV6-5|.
TGTGCCAGCAGTTGGCACAGGGAGACCCAAGAGACCCAGTACTTC
CASSWHRETQETQYF
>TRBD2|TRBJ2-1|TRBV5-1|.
TGCGCCAGCAGCACGGGGGGGAGCTCCTACAATGAGCAGTTCTTC
CASSTGGSSYNEQFF
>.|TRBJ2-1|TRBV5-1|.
TGCGCCAGCAGCTTGGGCCGGGGTCGGGCCTCCTACAATGAGCAGTTCTTC
CASSLGRGRASYNEQFF
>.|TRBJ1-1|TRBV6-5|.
TGTGCCAGCAGTTACCCCGAACGACAAGATGAAGCTTTCTTT
CASSYPERQDEAFF
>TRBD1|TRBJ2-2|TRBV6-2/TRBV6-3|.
TGTGCCAGCAGTTACACCTCGACAGGGGCGGACACCGGGGAGCTGTTTTTT
CASSYTSTGADTGELFF
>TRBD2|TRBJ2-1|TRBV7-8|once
TGTGCCAGCAGCTTATCAGCGGGGGCCACCGGGTCCTACAATGAGCAGTTCTTC
CASSLSAGATGSYNEQFF
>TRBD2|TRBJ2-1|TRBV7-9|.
TGTGCCAGCCGTCTCAGCGGGGGGTGGATCGATGAGCAGTTCTTC
CASRLSGGWIDEQFF
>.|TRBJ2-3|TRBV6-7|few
TGTGCCAGCAGACCTCCGGCCAGGGCAGTTACAGATACGCAGTATTTT
CASRPPARAVTDTQYF
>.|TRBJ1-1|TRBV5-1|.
TGCGCCAGCAGCTTGGAGAGTACGGTTTACAGGATCCTGACTTTCTTT
CASSLESTVYRILTFF
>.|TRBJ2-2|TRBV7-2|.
TGTGCCAGCAGCTCCAGAATTACAGGAGACGGGGAGCTGTTTTTT
CASSSRITGDGELFF
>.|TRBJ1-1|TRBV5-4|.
TGTGCCAGCAGCTTGGAGCGGGGCTCTGAAGCTTTCTTT
CASSLERGSEAFF
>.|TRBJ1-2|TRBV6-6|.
TGTGCCAGCAGTCCCTTTGACAGAAACTATGGCTACACCTTC
CASSPFDRNYGYTF
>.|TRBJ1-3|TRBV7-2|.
TGTGCCAGCAGCTTGGACCTCGGACATATCTCTGGAAACACCATATATTTT
CASSLDLGHISGNTIYF